The 10 T cell receptor beta chains listed next were all sequenced from one sample in a study of blood T cell repertoires in COVID-19. Only in-frame clones appear in the TCRdb table, and some are missing; sequencing was by immunoSEQ multiplex PCR. The sample lists around 250,000 clones, 84% occurring once. The sample comprised PBMCs or T cells enriched from blood (not recorded which). All receptors come from a man aged 45-65 years who had recovered from COVID-19.

This sequence joins TRBV2 and TRBJ2-3; weak D call: TRBD2 (5 bases). CDR1 SNHLY and CDR2 FYNNEI come from the germline V gene. The CDR3 is 13 residues long. V dropped 3 bases and J dropped 1 base, with 5 bases sitting between them. The CDR3 region has the DNA TGTGCCAGCAGTGAGAGGGGCACAGATACGCAGTATTTT. Translating gives CASSERGTDTQYF.

In its sample, this clone was seen a few times. V is TRBV4-3 and J is TRBJ2-2; possible D gene TRBD1, 5 bases. There are 17 residues in the CDR3. Per the germline V gene, CDR1 is LGHNA and CDR2 is YSLEER. The ends were cut back, 1 base at V and 4 bases at J, with 16 bases in the middle. The CDR3 loop is CASSQVSAGPLTGELFF. For the CDR3, the DNA is TGCGCCAGCAGCCAAGTCTCAGCAGGGCCTCTCACCGGGGAGCTGTTTTTT.

Remarks on this clone: The sample has other DNA sequences that encode this CDR3 too. The chain combines TRBV7-9 with TRBJ2-7; D not certain. V was cut by 3 bases and J by 3 bases, with 6 bases left in between. Germline V gene lookup returns CDR1 SEHNR and CDR2 FQNEAQ (reference sequence). The CDR3 has 12 amino acids. The CDR3 DNA sequence: TGTGCCAGCAGCTTTGGCAGCTACGAGCAGTACTTC. Residues: CASSFGSYEQYF.

The V and J genes are TRBV7-2 and TRBJ2-3; 7 nucleotides agree with TRBD1. CDR3 length: 15 residues. The germline CDR1 and CDR2 sequences are SGHTA and FQGNSA. V lost 3 bases, J lost 7 bases, and 10 bases stayed unmatched. Here the CDR3 DNA reads TGTGCCAGCAGCTTGAGACAGGGAAGGGTAAATACGCAGTATTTT. Amino acids: CASSLRQGRVNTQYF.

This chain joins TRBV5-8 and TRBJ1-4; D uncertain. Germline CDR1 and CDR2: SGHTS and YDEGEE. V lost 2 bases to trimming and J lost 4 bases, with 9 bases between them. This CDR3 spans 14 amino acids. The CDR3 nucleotides read TGTGCCAGCAGCTTTAACAGCTTTAATGAAAAACTGTTTTTT. Amino acids: CASSFNSFNEKLFF.

This rearrangement joins TRBV10-2 to TRBJ2-7; D remains ambiguous. The CDR3 consists of 14 residues. Trimming left V 7 bases short and J 0 bases short, with 13 bases between. Germline CDR1 reads WSHSY; CDR2 reads SAAADI. For the CDR3, the DNA is TGCGCCAGCACCTGGGCCGCGAGCTCCTACGAGCAGTACTTC. It yields the protein CASTWAASSYEQYF.

The J gene is TRBJ1-3, the V gene TRBV7-2, with D possibly matching TRBD1 (6 bases). Germline assignment: CDR1 SGHTA and CDR2 FQGNSA. The V end lost 5 bases, the J end lost 0 bases, and 11 bases lay between the germline ends. This CDR3 has 15 residues. The CDR3 sequence is CASSHRERSGNTIYF. CDR3 bases: TGTGCCAGCAGCCACAGGGAGCGCTCTGGAAACACCATATATTTT.

The CDR3, as DNA: TGTGCCACCAGTGATACCACCGCAGGGGGACAGCCCCAGCATTTT. Its translation is CATSDTTAGGQPQHF. This chain links TRBV24-1 with TRBJ1-5, with 7 bases matching TRBD1. This CDR3 has 15 amino acids. V was pared by 3 bases and J by 7 bases, with 8 bases of the junction left unmatched. Germline CDR1 reads KGHDR; CDR2 reads SFDVKD.

This clone was counted only a few times. The rearrangement joins TRBV3-1 (or the pseudogene TRBV3-2) to TRBJ2-5, with 9 bases fitting TRBD2. Trimming took 1 base from V and 7 from J; bases not matched to a gene: 7. Looked up from germline, CDR1 is LGHDT and CDR2 is YNNKEL (reference sequence). The CDR3 extends over 15 amino acids. The CDR3 protein is CASSQGLAGYWTQYF. The CDR3 DNA is TGTGCCAGCAGCCAAGGGCTAGCGGGGTATTGGACCCAGTACTTC.

This rearrangement joins TRBV2 to TRBJ2-7; 8 bases are shared with TRBD2. The V segment lost 4 bases and the J segment 2 bases; nucleotides outside the gene matches: 7. Germline CDR1 and CDR2: SNHLY and FYNNEI. The CDR3 extends over 15 amino acids. CDR3 region: CASSVGGGRTYEQYF. The CDR3 region has the DNA TGTGCCAGCAGTGTCGGGGGGGGCCGAACCTACGAGCAGTACTTC.